These T cell receptor beta chains were read from a single sample in a study of cytomegalovirus exposure and HLA in healthy donors. TCRdb's table, derived via immunoSEQ multiplex PCR, lists solely in-frame clones and lacks some. The repertoire includes about 130,000 clones, 74% of them detected once, and 4% to 5% sits in the top ten. Sequencing input: PBMCs. These receptors came from a woman between 50 and 59 years old in good health and CMV-seropositive. The CDR3 runs from the conserved cysteine through the conserved F or W. A D gene is named only where the DNA matches it firmly. Part of the rows lack a size; the others show once, few, many or a class for expanded clones.

>TRBJ2-3|TRBV2|TRBD2|NA
CASTGLAGADTQYF
TGTGCCAGCACAGGACTAGCGGGGGCGGATACGCAGTATTTT
>TRBJ2-3|TRBV7-3|NA|NA
CASSLAGGAAGSTDTQYF
TGTGCCAGCAGCTTAGCTGGCGGTGCGGCGGGCAGCACAGATACGCAGTATTTT
>TRBJ1-6|TRBV7-9|NA|few
CASSSSSPLHF
TGTGCCAGCAGCTCCTCTTCACCCCTCCACTTT
>TRBJ2-3|TRBV19|TRBD2|NA
CASSSGLAGNTDTQYF
TGTGCCAGTAGTTCGGGACTAGCGGGGAACACAGATACGCAGTATTTT
>TRBJ2-1|TRBV11-2|NA|NA
CASSSFSDEQFF
TGTGCCAGCAGCTCCTTTAGCGATGAGCAGTTCTTC
>TRBJ1-2|TRBV4-2|NA|NA
CASSQEMTGNYGYTF
TGTGCCAGCAGCCAAGAAATGACAGGCAACTATGGCTACACCTTC
>TRBJ1-5|TRBV19|NA|NA
CASSRGDAGQPQHF
TGTGCCAGTAGCAGGGGCGATGCGGGTCAGCCCCAGCATTTT
>TRBJ2-5|TRBV4-3|TRBD2|few
CASSRQAGVEIQETQYF
TGCGCCAGCAGCCGCCAAGCGGGGGTCGAAATCCAAGAGACCCAGTACTTC
>TRBJ1-2|TRBV9|TRBD1|NA
CASSPDRGDYGYTF
TGTGCCAGCAGCCCTGACAGGGGGGACTATGGCTACACCTTC
>TRBJ2-3|TRBV6-5|NA|NA
CASGGMGSSDTQYF
TGTGCCAGCGGGGGGATGGGCTCTTCAGATACGCAGTATTTT
>TRBJ1-2|TRBV5-1|NA|NA
CASSSWGLGYTF
TGCGCCAGCAGCTCCTGGGGGCTTGGCTACACCTTC